These 6 T cell receptor beta chains were sequenced from one sample in a study of blood T cell repertoires in COVID-19 (dated by TCRdb to about 2020). Library method: the immunoSEQ multiplex PCR assay. TCRdb retrieved this table from immuneACCESS and kept in-frame rearrangements only. Not all clones are present; in checked studies, unresolved V genes account for under half, and no reason is known for the remainder. The sample table holds 200,000 to 250,000 clones, of which approximately 83% were seen once. The ten biggest clones cover around 1.3% of the sample. Material: peripheral blood. The receptors here all came from a woman aged 25-40 years with COVID-19, enrolled during active disease.

The V call is TRBV6-6, the J call TRBJ1-5; 8 bases are a match to TRBD1. The CDR3 extends over 14 amino acids. The V and J ends lost 4 bases and 6 bases, in that order; junction bases with no gene match: 5. Germline V gene data show CDR1 as MNHNY and CDR2 as SVGAGI (reference sequence). The CDR3, as DNA: TGTGCCAGCAGTTCGGGACAGGCGGGTCAGCCCCAGCATTTT. This encodes CASSSGQAGQPQHF.

Note on this clone: The same CDR3 can be traced to other DNA sequences in this sample. CDR3 in DNA: TGTGCCAGCAGCCCCGACAGGGGGAGTTACGAGCAGTACTTC. It encodes CASSPDRGSYEQYF. The chain combines TRBV7-2 with TRBJ2-7, with 9 nucleotides matching TRBD1. Per germline, CDR1 SGHTA and CDR2 FQGNSA. The V segment lost 5 bases and the J segment 4 bases; nucleotides outside the gene matches: 6. This CDR3 is built from 14 residues.

The chain carries TRBV3-1 (or the pseudogene TRBV3-2) and TRBJ1-1; TRBD1 matches 7 bases. The CDR3 spans 14 residues. The V segment lost 3 bases and the J segment 1 base; nucleotides outside the gene matches: 2. CDR1 and CDR2 from the germline V gene are LGHDT and YNNKEL (reference sequence). CDR3 nucleotide sequence: TGTGCCAGCAGCCAGAGGACAGGGAACACTGAAGCTTTCTTT. Translating gives CASSQRTGNTEAFF.

The chain couples TRBV25-1 to TRBJ2-6, with D tentatively TRBD1 (5 bases). The CDR3 is 15 residues long. V gave up 10 bases and J gave up 3 bases, with 16 bases separating them. Germline V lookup: CDR1 MGHDK, CDR2 SYGVNS. The CDR3 reads CATTGPRDGANVLTF. Here the CDR3 DNA reads TGTGCCACTACAGGCCCCAGGGATGGGGCCAACGTCCTGACTTTC.

The chain is built from TRBV19 and TRBJ1-4; D gene ambiguous. The V gene lost 0 bases and the J gene lost 11 bases, with 7 bases spanning the gap. This CDR3 comprises 12 residues. The germline gives CDR1 LNHDA, CDR2 SQIVND (reference sequence). The CDR3, as DNA: TGTGCCAGTAGTATAGATCCGGGGAAACTGTTTTTT. The encoded protein is CASSIDPGKLFF.

The J gene is TRBJ2-7, the V gene TRBV5-4; 8 positions match TRBD1. J gave up 4 bases and V 5 bases, and 5 bases lay outside the gene matches. CDR1 and CDR2 (germline): SGHNT, YYREEE (reference sequence). The CDR3 totals 13 residues. For the CDR3, the DNA is TGTGCCAGCAGGCGAACAGGGGGGTACGAGCAGTACTTC. Amino acid sequence: CASRRTGGYEQYF.